The 5 T cell receptor beta chains given below trace back to one sample, sequenced in a study of glioma-infiltrating T cells. Using RNA template, CDR3s of TCR alpha and beta were amplified with iRepertoire arm-PCR. TCRdb re-called the multiplex PCR reads with MiXCR, one entry per CDR3 protein. The repertoire includes 300,000 to 450,000 distinct CDR3 sequences, less than 50% of them detected once, and around 12% sits in the top ten. The sequenced sample consisted of glioma tissue, nonneoplastic brain tissue, or PBMCs (not recorded which). The receptors shown here come from a human donor with low-grade glioma or glioblastoma, undergoing nonglioma brain surgery, or in good health (not recorded which).

This chain connects TRBV5-4 to TRBJ2-3, with unresolved D. This CDR3 comprises 15 residues. The germline gives CDR1 SGHNT, CDR2 YYREEE (reference sequence). Trimming left V 6 bases short and J 0 bases short, with 14 bases between. The CDR3 spells CASTLGKTSTDTQYF. The DNA of the CDR3 is TGTGCCAGCACCCTAGGAAAGACTAGCACAGATACGCAGTATTTT.

This clonotype was recorded a few times. The rearrangement links TRBV28 to TRBJ1-1, with D possibly matching TRBD1 (6 bases). The CDR3 is 14 amino acids. The V gene lost 3 bases and the J gene lost 5 bases, with 13 bases spanning the gap. Germline-derived CDR1 and CDR2 are MDHEN and SYDVKM. Here the CDR3 DNA reads TGTGCCAGCAGTTTCCAGGGGCCGATAACTGAAGCTTTCTTT. Its protein is CASSFQGPITEAFF.

This clonotype was picked up a small number of times. The chain is built from TRBV28 and TRBJ1-1, with D hard to call. V was pared by 3 bases and J by 2 bases, with 13 bases between. From germline, CDR1 is MDHEN and CDR2 SYDVKM. CDR3 length equals 15 residues. CDR3 residues: CASSFYRRPNTEAFF. CDR3 sequence (DNA): TGTGCCAGCAGTTTCTATAGGCGACCAAACACTGAAGCTTTCTTT.

This rearrangement joins TRBV18 to TRBJ2-7; D unclear. This CDR3 contains 15 residues. V lost 2 bases, J lost 4 bases, and 15 bases lay in between. Germline loops: CDR1 KGHSH, CDR2 LQKENI. The CDR3 coding sequence is TGTGCCAGCTCACCAGTGGCAGCAGGAAGGTACGAGCAGTACTTC. It translates to CASSPVAAGRYEQYF.

This clonotype was seen once. This chain uses TRBV4-1 with TRBJ2-3; D possibly corresponds to TRBD2 (6 bases). Trimming cost V 3 bases and J 5 bases, with 12 bases left between them. The germline CDR1 and CDR2 sequences are MGHRA and YSYEKL. The CDR3 loop spans 14 amino acids. The CDR3 reads CASSQGLEVDTQYF. The CDR3 DNA is TGCGCCAGCAGCCAGGGACTGGAGGTAGATACGCAGTATTTT.